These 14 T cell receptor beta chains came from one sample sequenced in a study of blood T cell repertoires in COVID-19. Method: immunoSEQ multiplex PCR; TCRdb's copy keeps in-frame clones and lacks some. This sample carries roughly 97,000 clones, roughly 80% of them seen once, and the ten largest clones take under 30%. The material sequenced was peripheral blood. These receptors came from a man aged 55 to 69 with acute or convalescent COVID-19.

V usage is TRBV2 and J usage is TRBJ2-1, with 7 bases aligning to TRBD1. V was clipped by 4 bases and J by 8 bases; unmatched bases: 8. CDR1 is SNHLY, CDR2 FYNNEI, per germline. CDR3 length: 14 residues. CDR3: CASSGQGIVYEQFF. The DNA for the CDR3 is TGTGCCAGCAGTGGACAGGGTATCGTCTATGAGCAGTTCTTC.

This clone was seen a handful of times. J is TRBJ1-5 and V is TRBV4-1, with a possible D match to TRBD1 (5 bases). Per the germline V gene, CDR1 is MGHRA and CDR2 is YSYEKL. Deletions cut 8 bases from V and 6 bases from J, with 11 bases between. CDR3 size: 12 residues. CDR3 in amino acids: CASAGFGQPQHF. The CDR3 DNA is TGCGCCAGCGCAGGGTTTGGTCAGCCCCAGCATTTT.

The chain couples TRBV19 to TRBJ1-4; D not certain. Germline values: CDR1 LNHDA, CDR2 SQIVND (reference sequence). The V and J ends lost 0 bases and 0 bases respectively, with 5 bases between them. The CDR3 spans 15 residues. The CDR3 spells CASSIDPATNEKLFF. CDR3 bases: TGTGCCAGTAGTATAGATCCAGCAACTAATGAAAAACTGTTTTTT.

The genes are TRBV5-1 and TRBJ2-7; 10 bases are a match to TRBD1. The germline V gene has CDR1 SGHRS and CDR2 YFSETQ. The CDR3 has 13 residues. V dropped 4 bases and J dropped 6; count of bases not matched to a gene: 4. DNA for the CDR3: TGCGCCAGCAGCCCACGGGACAGGGGCGAGCAGTACTTC. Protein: CASSPRDRGEQYF.

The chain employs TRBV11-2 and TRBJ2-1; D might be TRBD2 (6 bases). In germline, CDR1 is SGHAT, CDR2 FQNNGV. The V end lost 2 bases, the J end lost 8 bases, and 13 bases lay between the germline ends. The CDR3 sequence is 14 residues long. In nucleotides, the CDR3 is TGTGCCAGCAGCTTACGGGGGTTTAGCGATGAGCAGTTCTTC. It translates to CASSLRGFSDEQFF.

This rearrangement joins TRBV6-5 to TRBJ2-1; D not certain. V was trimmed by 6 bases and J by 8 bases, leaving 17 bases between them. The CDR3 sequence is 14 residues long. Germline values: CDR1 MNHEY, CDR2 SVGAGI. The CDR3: CASRPATLAYEQFF. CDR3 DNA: TGTGCCAGCAGACCTGCAACTCTCGCGTATGAGCAGTTCTTC.

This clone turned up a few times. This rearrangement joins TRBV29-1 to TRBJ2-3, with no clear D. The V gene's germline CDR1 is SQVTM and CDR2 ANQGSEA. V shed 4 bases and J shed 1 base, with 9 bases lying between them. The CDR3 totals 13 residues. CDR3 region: CSVVVSGTDTQYF. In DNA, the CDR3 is TGCAGCGTTGTAGTGTCGGGCACAGATACGCAGTATTTT.

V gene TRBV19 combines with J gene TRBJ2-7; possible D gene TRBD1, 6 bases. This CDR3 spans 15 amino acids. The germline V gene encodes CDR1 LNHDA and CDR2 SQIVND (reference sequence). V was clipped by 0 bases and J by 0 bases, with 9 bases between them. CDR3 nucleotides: TGTGCCAGTAGTATAGAGCAGGGGCCCTCCTACGAGCAGTACTTC. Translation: CASSIEQGPSYEQYF.

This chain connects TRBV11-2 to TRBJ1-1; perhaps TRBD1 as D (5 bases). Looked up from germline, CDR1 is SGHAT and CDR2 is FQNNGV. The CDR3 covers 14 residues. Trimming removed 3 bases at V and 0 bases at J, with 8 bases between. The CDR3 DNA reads TGTGCCAGCAGCTTTGCAGGGCTGAACACTGAAGCTTTCTTT. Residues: CASSFAGLNTEAFF.

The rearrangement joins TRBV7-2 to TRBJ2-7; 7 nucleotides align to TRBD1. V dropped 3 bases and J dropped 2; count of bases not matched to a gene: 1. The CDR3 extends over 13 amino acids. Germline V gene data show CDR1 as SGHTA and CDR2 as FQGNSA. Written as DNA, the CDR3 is TGTGCCAGCAGCTTCGGACAGGCCTACGAGCAGTACTTC. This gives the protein CASSFGQAYEQYF. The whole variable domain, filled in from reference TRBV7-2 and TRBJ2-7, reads GAGVSQSPSNKVTEKGKDVELRCDPISGHTALYWYRQSLGQGLEFLIYFQGNSAPDKSGLPSDRFSAERTGGSVSTLTIQRTQQEDSAVYLCASSFGQAYEQYFGPGTRLTVT.

CDR3 sequence (DNA): TGTGCCTGGAGTGTGTTTGTGACAGGGGATGGCTACACCTTC. The encoded protein is CAWSVFVTGDGYTF. The genes are TRBV30 and TRBJ1-2, with 8 nucleotides matching TRBD1. CDR3 size: 14 residues. V dropped 0 bases and J dropped 6; count of bases not matched to a gene: 6. Germline values: CDR1 GTSNPN, CDR2 SVGIG (reference sequence).

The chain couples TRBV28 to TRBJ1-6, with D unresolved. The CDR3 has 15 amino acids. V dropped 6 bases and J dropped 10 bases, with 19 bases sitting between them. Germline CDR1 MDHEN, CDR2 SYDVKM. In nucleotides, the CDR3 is TGTGCCAGCAGCCCTATGCCGGGAGGCAGATCACCCCTCCACTTT. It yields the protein CASSPMPGGRSPLHF.

The CDR3 nucleotides read TGTGCCAGCAGCTTAGTCAGGGGTCCAGATACGCAGTATTTT. Translation gives CASSLVRGPDTQYF. V is TRBV7-9 and J is TRBJ2-3; weak D call: TRBD1 (6 bases). The CDR3 consists of 14 residues. Trimming removed 1 base at V and 4 bases at J, with 9 bases between. In germline, CDR1 is SEHNR, CDR2 FQNEAQ (reference sequence).

The CDR3 loop reads CSAARDSEAFF. In nucleotides, the CDR3 is TGCAGTGCTGCCCGGGATTCTGAAGCTTTCTTT. The chain joins TRBV20-1 to TRBJ1-1; D ambiguous. The CDR3 is made up of 11 amino acids. The germline gives CDR1 DFQATT, CDR2 SNEGSKA (reference sequence). V shed 5 bases and J shed 6 bases, with 10 bases lying between them.